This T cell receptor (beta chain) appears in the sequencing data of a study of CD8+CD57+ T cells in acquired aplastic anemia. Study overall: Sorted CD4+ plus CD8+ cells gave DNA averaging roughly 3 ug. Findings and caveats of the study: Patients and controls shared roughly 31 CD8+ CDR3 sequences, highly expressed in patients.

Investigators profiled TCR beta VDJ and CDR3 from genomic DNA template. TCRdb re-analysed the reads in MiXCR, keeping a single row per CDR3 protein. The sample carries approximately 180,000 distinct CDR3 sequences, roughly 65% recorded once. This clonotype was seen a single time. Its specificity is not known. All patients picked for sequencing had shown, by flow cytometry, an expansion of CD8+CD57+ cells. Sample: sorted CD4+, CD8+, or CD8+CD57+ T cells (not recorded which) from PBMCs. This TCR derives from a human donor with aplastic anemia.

CDR3 in DNA: TGTGCCAGCAGCTTACGACAGGGTCTCACAGATACGCAGTATTTT. It codes for CASSLRQGLTDTQYF. The rearrangement links TRBV7-9 to TRBJ2-3; TRBD1 agrees at 7 bases. The ends lost 2 bases at V and 2 bases at J; junction bases unmatched: 4. This CDR3 region has 15 residues. CDR1 and CDR2 from the germline V gene are SEHNR and FQNEAQ (reference sequence).